These 12 T cell receptor beta chains were all obtained from the same sample, sequenced in a study of blood T cell repertoires in COVID-19 (dated by TCRdb to 2018 to 2021). The protocol used for the library was the immunoSEQ multiplex PCR assay. TCRdb mirrors the immuneACCESS table, restricted to in-frame sequences. Some clones are absent from its copies; in checked studies, under half trace to an unresolved V gene, and the reason for the others is unknown. The sample data list about 260,000 clones, and approximately 79% of these were observed just once. The ten largest clones add up to under 4.5% of the sample. The sequenced sample consisted of PBMCs or T cells enriched from blood (not recorded which). The receptors were gathered from a man aged 30 to 45 with acute COVID-19.

The chain is built from TRBV4-3 and TRBJ2-3, with D unresolved. The CDR3 spans 16 residues. Looked up from germline, CDR1 is LGHNA and CDR2 is YSLEER. V was pared by 0 bases and J by 0 bases, with 10 bases between. CDR3 in amino acids: CASSQDWQASTDTQYF. Written as DNA, the CDR3 is TGCGCCAGCAGCCAAGATTGGCAGGCGAGCACAGATACGCAGTATTTT.

The chain has TRBV7-9 and TRBJ1-1; D may be TRBD1 (5 bases). CDR3 length: 15 residues. Trimming cost V 3 bases and J 4 bases, with 15 bases left between them. The germline gives CDR1 SEHNR, CDR2 FQNEAQ (reference sequence). The CDR3 DNA is TGTGCCAGCAGCTTGGCCCAGGGCCCCTTCACTGAAGCTTTCTTT. Protein: CASSLAQGPFTEAFF. Full variable domain (outside the CDR3, taken from reference TRBV7-9 and TRBJ1-1): DTGVSQNPRHKITKRGQNVTFRCDPISEHNRLYWYRQTLGQGPEFLTYFQNEAQLEKSRLLSDRFSAERPKGSFSTLEIQRTEQGDSAMYLCASSLAQGPFTEAFFGQGTRLTVV.

Remarks on this clone: The junction departs from the called germline gene at one end, perhaps through a read error. This rearrangement joins TRBV5-1 to TRBJ2-3; 10 bases are a match to TRBD2. Germline loops: CDR1 SGHRS, CDR2 YFSETQ. The CDR3 is 15 residues long. This CDR3 is CASSSGLAVTDTQYF. The DNA of the CDR3 is TGTGCCAGCAGCTCCGGACTAGCGGTCACAGATACGCAGTATTTT. Together with reference TRBV5-1 and TRBJ2-3, the CDR3 gives the full variable domain: KAGVTQTPRYLIKTRGQQVTLSCSPISGHRSVSWYQQTPGQGLQFLFEYFSETQRNKGNFPGRFSGRQFSNSRSEMNVSTLELGDSALYLCASSSGLAVTDTQYFGPGTRLTVL.

For this clone: A read error may be the cause here, since a much bigger clone is one base away. The chain has TRBV5-1 and TRBJ1-1; D is ambiguous. The CDR3 sequence is 13 residues long. The V gene lost 4 bases and the J gene lost 1 base, with 8 bases spanning the gap. The germline V gene has CDR1 SGHRS and CDR2 YFSETQ. The chain's CDR3 is CASSQPGNTEAFF. CDR3 coding DNA: TGCGCCAGCAGCCAACCGGGGAACACTGAAGCTTTCTTT.

The gene calls are TRBV5-1 and TRBJ1-1; 9 nucleotides align to TRBD1. CDR3 length: 15 residues. Germline CDR1 reads SGHRS; CDR2 reads YFSETQ. V shed 1 base, J shed 5 bases, and the junction held 6 bases outside the gene matches. In nucleotides, the CDR3 is TGCGCCAGCAGCTTGTCGGGGACAGGGTGGACTGAAGCTTTCTTT. This sequence encodes CASSLSGTGWTEAFF. The variable domain in full, completed from reference TRBV5-1 and TRBJ1-1, reads KAGVTQTPRYLIKTRGQQVTLSCSPISGHRSVSWYQQTPGQGLQFLFEYFSETQRNKGNFPGRFSGRQFSNSRSEMNVSTLELGDSALYLCASSLSGTGWTEAFFGQGTRLTVV.

This clone was counted only a few times. J is TRBJ1-4 and V is TRBV11-2, with TRBD1 matching over 10 bases. The CDR3 length is 19 residues. CDR1 and CDR2 from the germline V gene are SGHAT and FQNNGV. The junction had 16 bases not matched to a gene; V was cut back by 1 base and J by 8 bases. CDR3 DNA: TGTGCCAGCAGCTTAGTGGTACCGGGACAGGGGAATTCGTGGGAAAAACTGTTTTTT. This translates into CASSLVVPGQGNSWEKLFF.

The V gene is TRBV7-3, the J gene TRBJ2-2, with a possible D match to TRBD1 (6 bases). Germline CDR1 and CDR2: SGHTA and FQGTGA. Trimming took 5 bases from V and 6 from J, leaving 13 bases between them. There are 14 residues in the CDR3. The CDR3 loop reads CASSPTGSAGELFF. In DNA, the CDR3 is TGTGCCAGCAGCCCTACAGGGTCAGCCGGGGAGCTGTTTTTT.

The chain combines TRBV7-2 with TRBJ2-1; 12 bases fit TRBD2. Trimming cost V 3 bases and J 4 bases; bases outside gene matches: 4. Germline CDR1 reads SGHTA; CDR2 reads FQGNSA. The CDR3 contains 16 residues. The CDR3 coding sequence is TGTGCCAGCAGCTTGCGACTAGCGGGGGTTTACAATGAGCAGTTCTTC. Translating it yields CASSLRLAGVYNEQFF.

This sequence joins TRBV5-1 and TRBJ1-2; 9 nucleotides agree with TRBD1. With V trimmed by 3 bases and J by 8 bases, 11 bases remained unmatched. The germline gives CDR1 SGHRS, CDR2 YFSETQ. CDR3 size: 15 residues. The CDR3 here is CASSWEGTGSGGYTF. The CDR3 nucleotides are TGCGCCAGCAGCTGGGAAGGGACAGGGTCTGGGGGCTACACCTTC.

V is TRBV21-1 and J is TRBJ1-1; no check of the table's D call, TRBD1, against the DNA was made. TRBV21-1 corresponds to a pseudogene. CDR3 size: 14 residues. Written as DNA, the CDR3 is TGTGCCAGCAGCAAAGAGCAGGATAACACTGAAGCTTTCTTT. It yields the protein CASSKEQDNTEAFF.

The chain carries TRBV6-4 and TRBJ1-6; 7 nucleotides agree with TRBD1. Germline CDR1 reads MRHNA; CDR2 reads SNTAGT. This CDR3 has 14 residues. J gave up 7 bases and V 0 bases, and 0 bases lay outside the gene matches. The CDR3 spells CASSDSGQNSPLHF. CDR3 sequence (DNA): TGTGCCAGCAGTGACTCGGGACAGAATTCACCCCTCCACTTT.

CDR3 nucleotide sequence: TGTGCCAGTAGTATTAGAGCGGGGGGCAGCACCGGTTGGGAGCTGTTTTTT. The encoded protein is CASSIRAGGSTGWELFF. This chain uses TRBV19 with TRBJ2-2; 9 nucleotides agree with TRBD2. Germline V lookup: CDR1 LNHDA, CDR2 SQIVND (reference sequence). This CDR3 has 17 residues. Losses at the gene ends were 3 bases for V and 9 bases for J; bases not matched to a gene: 14.